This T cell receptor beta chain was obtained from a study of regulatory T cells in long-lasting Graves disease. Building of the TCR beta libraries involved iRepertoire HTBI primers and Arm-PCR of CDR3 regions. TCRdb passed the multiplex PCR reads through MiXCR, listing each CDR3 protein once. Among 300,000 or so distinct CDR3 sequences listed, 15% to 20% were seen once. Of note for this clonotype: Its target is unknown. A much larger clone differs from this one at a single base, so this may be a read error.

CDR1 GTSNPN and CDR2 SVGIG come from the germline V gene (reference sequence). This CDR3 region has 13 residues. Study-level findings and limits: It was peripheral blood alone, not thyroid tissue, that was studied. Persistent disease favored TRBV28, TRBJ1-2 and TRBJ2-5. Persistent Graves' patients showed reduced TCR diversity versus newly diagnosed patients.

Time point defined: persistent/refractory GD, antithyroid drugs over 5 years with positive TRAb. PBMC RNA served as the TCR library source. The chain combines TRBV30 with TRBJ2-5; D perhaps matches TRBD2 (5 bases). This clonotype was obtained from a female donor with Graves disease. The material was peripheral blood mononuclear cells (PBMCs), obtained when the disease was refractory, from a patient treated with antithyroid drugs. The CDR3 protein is CAWSPGSQETRYF. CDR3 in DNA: TGTGCCTGGAGCCCGGGAAGCCAAGAGACCCGGTACTTC.